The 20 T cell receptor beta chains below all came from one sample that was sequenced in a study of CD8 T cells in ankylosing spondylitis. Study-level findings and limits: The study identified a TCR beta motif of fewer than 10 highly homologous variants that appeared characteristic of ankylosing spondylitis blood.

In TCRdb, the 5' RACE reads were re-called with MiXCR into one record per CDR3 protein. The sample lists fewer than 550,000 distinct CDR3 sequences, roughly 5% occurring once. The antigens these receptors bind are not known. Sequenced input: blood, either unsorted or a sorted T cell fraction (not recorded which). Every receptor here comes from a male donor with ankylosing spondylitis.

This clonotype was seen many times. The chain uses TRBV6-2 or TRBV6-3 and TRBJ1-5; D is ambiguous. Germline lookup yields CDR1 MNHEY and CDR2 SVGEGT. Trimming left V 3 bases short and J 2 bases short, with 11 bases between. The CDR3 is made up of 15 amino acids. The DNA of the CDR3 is TGTGCCAGCAGTTATCAATGGTTCGGCAATCAGCCCCAGCATTTT. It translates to CASSYQWFGNQPQHF.

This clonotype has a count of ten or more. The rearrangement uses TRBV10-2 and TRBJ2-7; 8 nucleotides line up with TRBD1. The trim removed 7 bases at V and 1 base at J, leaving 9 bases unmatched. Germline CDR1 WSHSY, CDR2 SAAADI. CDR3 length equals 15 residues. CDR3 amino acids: CASTMRTGSSYEQYF. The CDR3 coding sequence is TGCGCCAGCACTATGAGGACAGGGTCTTCCTACGAGCAGTACTTC.

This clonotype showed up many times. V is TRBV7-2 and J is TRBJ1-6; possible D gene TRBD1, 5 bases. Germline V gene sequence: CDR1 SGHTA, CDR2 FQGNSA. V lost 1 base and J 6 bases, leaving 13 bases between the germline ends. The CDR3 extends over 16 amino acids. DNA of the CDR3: TGTGCCAGCAGCTTAGGAACGGGGCGGTCTAATTCACCCCTCCACTTT. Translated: CASSLGTGRSNSPLHF.

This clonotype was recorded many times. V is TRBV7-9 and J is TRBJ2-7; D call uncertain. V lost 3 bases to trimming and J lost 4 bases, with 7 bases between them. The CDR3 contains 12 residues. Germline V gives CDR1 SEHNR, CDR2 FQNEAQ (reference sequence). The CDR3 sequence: CASSFSVYEQYF. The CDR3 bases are TGTGCCAGCAGCTTTTCTGTGTACGAGCAGTACTTC.

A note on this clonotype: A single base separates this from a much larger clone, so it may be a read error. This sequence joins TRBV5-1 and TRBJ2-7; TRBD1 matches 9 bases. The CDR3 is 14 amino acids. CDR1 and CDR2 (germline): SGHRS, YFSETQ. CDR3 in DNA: TGCGCCGGCAGCTGGGGACAGGGAGGCGACGAGCAGTACTTC. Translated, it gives CAGSWGQGGDEQYF.

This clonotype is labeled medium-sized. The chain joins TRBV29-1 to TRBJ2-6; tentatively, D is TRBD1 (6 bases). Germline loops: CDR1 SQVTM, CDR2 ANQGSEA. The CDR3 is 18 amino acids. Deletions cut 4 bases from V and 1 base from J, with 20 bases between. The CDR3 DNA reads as TGCAGCGTTGGAACAGGGTCCCCCTATCTATCTGGGGCCAACGTCCTGACTTTC. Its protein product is CSVGTGSPYLSGANVLTF.

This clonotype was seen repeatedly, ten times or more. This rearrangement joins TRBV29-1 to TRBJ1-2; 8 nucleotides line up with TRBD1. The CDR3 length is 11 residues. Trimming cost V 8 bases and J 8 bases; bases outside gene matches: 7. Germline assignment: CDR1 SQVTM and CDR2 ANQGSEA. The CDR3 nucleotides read TGCAGCACCTCGGACAGGGACGGCTACACCTTC. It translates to CSTSDRDGYTF.

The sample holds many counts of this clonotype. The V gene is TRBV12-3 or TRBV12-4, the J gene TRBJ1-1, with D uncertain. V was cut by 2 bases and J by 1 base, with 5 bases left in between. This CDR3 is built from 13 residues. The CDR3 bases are TGTGCCAGCAGTTTAATGCCGAACACTGAAGCTTTCTTT. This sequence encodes CASSLMPNTEAFF.

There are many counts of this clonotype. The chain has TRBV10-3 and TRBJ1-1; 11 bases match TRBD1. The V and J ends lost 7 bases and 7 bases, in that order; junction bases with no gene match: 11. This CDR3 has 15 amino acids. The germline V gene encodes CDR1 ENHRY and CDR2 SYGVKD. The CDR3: CAITGTGGPPVEAFF. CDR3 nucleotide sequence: TGTGCCATCACCGGGACAGGGGGGCCCCCAGTTGAAGCTTTCTTT.

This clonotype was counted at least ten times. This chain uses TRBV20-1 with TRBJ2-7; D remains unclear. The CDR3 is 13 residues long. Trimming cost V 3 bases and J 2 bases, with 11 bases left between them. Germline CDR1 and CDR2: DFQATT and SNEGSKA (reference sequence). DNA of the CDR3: TGCAGTGCTAGGAAGTTTCCCACCTACGAGCAGTACTTC. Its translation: CSARKFPTYEQYF.

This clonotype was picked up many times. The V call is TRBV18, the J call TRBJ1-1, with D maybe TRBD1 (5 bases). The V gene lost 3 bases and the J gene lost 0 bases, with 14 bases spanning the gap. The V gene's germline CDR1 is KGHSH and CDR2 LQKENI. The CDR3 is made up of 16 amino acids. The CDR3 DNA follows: TGTGCCAGCTCACCTTCGCTCCGGACATTGAACACTGAAGCTTTCTTT. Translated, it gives CASSPSLRTLNTEAFF.

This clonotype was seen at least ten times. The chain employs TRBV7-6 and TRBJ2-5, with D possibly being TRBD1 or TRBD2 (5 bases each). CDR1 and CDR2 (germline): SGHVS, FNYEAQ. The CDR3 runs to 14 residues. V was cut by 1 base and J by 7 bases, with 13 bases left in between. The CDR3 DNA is TGTGCCAGCAGCTTAGTTCCCCTTGGGGGGACCCAGTACTTC. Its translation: CASSLVPLGGTQYF.

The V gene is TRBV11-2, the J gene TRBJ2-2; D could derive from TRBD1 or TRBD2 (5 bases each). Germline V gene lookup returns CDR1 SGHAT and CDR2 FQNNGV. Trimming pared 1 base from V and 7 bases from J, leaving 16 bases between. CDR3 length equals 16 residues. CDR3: CASSLVPFGAGGELFF. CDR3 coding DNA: TGTGCCAGCAGCTTAGTACCCTTCGGGGCAGGCGGGGAGCTGTTTTTT.

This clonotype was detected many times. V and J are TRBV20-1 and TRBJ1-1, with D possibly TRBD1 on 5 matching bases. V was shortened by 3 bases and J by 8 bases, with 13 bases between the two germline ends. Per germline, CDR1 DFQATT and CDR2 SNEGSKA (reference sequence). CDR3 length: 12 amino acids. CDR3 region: CSASPLRVEAFF. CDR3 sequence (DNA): TGCAGTGCTAGCCCCCTCAGGGTAGAAGCTTTCTTT.

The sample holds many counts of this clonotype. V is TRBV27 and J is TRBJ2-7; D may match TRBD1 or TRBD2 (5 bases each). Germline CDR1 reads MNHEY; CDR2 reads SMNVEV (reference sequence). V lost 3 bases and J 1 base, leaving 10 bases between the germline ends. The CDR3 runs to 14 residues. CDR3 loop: CASSFNWGSYEQYF. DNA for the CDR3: TGTGCCAGCAGTTTTAATTGGGGGTCCTACGAGCAGTACTTC.

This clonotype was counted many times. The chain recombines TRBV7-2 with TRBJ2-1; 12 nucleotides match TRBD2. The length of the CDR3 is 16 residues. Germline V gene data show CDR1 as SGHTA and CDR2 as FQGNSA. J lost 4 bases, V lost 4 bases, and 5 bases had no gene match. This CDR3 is CASSSLAGGPYNEQFF. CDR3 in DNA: TGTGCCAGCAGCTCCCTAGCGGGAGGGCCTTACAATGAGCAGTTCTTC. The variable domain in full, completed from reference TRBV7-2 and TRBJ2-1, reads GAGVSQSPSNKVTEKGKDVELRCDPISGHTALYWYRQSLGQGLEFLIYFQGNSAPDKSGLPSDRFSAERTGGSVSTLTIQRTQQEDSAVYLCASSSLAGGPYNEQFFGPGTRLTVL.

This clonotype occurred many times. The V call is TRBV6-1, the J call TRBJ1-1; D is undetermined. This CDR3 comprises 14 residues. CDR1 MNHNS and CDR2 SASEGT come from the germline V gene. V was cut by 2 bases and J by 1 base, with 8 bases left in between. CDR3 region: CASSELQRNTEAFF. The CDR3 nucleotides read TGTGCCAGCAGTGAATTGCAGAGGAACACTGAAGCTTTCTTT.

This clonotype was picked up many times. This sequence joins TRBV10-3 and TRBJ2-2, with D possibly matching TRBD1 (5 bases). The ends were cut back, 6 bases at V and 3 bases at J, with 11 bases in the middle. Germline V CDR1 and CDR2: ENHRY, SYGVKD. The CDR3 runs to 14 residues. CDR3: CAIRDSGDTGELFF. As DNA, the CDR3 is TGTGCCATCAGAGACAGTGGTGACACCGGGGAGCTGTTTTTT.

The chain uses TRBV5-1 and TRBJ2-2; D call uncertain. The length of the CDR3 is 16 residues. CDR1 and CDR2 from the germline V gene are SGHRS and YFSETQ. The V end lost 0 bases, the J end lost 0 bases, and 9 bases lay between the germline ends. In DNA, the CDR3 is TGCGCCAGCAGCTTGGTCCACAGCGCGAACACCGGGGAGCTGTTTTTT. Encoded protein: CASSLVHSANTGELFF. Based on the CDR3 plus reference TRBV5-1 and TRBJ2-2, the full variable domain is KAGVTQTPRYLIKTRGQQVTLSCSPISGHRSVSWYQQTPGQGLQFLFEYFSETQRNKGNFPGRFSGRQFSNSRSEMNVSTLELGDSALYLCASSLVHSANTGELFFGEGSRLTVL.

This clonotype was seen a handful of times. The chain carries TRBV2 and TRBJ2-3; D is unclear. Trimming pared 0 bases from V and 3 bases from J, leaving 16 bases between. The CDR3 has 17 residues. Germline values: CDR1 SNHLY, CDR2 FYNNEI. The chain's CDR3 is CASSEALTRFRTDTQYF. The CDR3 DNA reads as TGTGCCAGCAGTGAAGCGCTTACTCGTTTTCGAACAGATACGCAGTATTTT.